This T cell receptor (beta chain) was captured in a study of blood T cells in healthy people across ages. V dropped 7 bases and J dropped 6 bases, with 9 bases sitting between them. The germline V gene has CDR1 SQVTM and CDR2 ANQGSEA. CDR3 length: 11 amino acids. For the second PCR, which ran for roughly 6 to 12 cycles, a sample-barcoded 5' primer and a J-beta primer mix were used. Each CDR3 protein is one row after TCRdb ran MiXCR on the 5' RACE reads. The sample shows 750,000 to 950,000 distinct CDR3 sequences, around a quarter of them seen only once. This clonotype has a handful of counts. These data also featured in a second study, about T cells of mothers and their children.

The clonotype comes from a boy aged 10-17 years in good health. The chain carries TRBV29-1 and TRBJ2-2, with a tentative D call TRBD2 (5 bases). The sequenced material came from blood. DNA of the CDR3: TGCAGCGGCACAGCGGCCGGGGAGCTGTTTTTT. The encoded protein is CSGTAAGELFF.